This TCR beta chain was sequenced for a study of OX40 agonist ivuxolimab in advanced cancers. Study information: Males comprised approximately 84% of the group, whose mean age was approximately 61 years (range 23 to 79). Overall study findings and caveats: More expanded clones were seen, on average, in CD8+ T cells than in CD4+. Doses of 0.1 to 3.0 mg/kg were accompanied by clonal expansion of CD4+ and CD8+ blood T cells by week 6.

Comments on this clone: Its specificity is not known.

The CDR3 sequence is 17 residues long. Baseline, cycle 4 day 1, and cycle 7 day 1 were the blood sampling points. Libraries were prepared by immunoSEQ multiplex PCR; TCRdb keeps only in-frame clonotypes and omits some of them. This table has tens of thousands of clones, roughly 80% appearing once. The TCR originated in an adult with an advanced solid tumor such as melanoma, head and neck, liver or kidney cancer. The material sequenced was CD4+ or CD8+ T cells sorted from blood, taken in a trial of the OX40 agonist ivuxolimab. V gene TRBV21-1 combines with J gene TRBJ2-3; TRBD1 is taken as the D call from the table, unchecked against the DNA. TRBV21-1 is given as a pseudogene. CDR3 in amino acids: CASSKGRDREGTDTQYF. CDR3 nucleotide sequence: TGTGCCAGCAGCAAAGGGAGGGACAGGGAAGGGACAGATACGCAGTATTTT.